A selection of T cell receptor beta chains follows, all from one sample in a study of T-cell memory formation after mild COVID-19. From the 5' RACE reads, TCRdb called clonotypes with MiXCR, one entry per CDR3 protein. The sample holds a few hundred thousand distinct CDR3 sequences; roughly 20% are singletons and the top ten take around a fifth. The sequenced material came from PBMCs or a T cell subset sorted from them (not recorded which). The receptors come from a man aged 18 to 35 who had mild COVID-19 (a few samples of this study predate the infection). Cell type and time point are not known. Each CDR3 is given with its conserved first and last residue. Each record gives: clone size, D gene, CDR3 length, V gene, J gene, CDR3 DNA, CDR3 protein. D genes are given only for firm matches. Size tells how often a clone was seen (once, few, many) or the class of an expanded clone, and some rows leave it out.

>NA|TRBD2|15|TRBV5-1|TRBJ2-5
TGCGCCAGCAGCCTTAGCGGGGGCGACTGGGAGACCCAGTACTTC
CASSLSGGDWETQYF
>NA|TRBD1|12|TRBV10-3|TRBJ1-3
TGTGCCATCGGAACAGGGGAAAACACCATATATTTT
CAIGTGENTIYF
>few|TRBD2|14|TRBV7-3|TRBJ2-3
TGTGCCAGCAGCCCCGGGGGGGCCCCCGATACGCAGTATTTT
CASSPGGAPDTQYF
>NA|NA|14|TRBV6-5|TRBJ1-2
TGTGCCAGCAGACCGACGGGTACTAACTATGGCTACACCTTC
CASRPTGTNYGYTF
>few|TRBD1|16|TRBV4-3|TRBJ2-1
TGCGCCAGCAGCCAAGGAACAGGGGCGACCTACAATGAGCAGTTCTTC
CASSQGTGATYNEQFF
>NA|TRBD1|14|TRBV7-9|TRBJ2-7
TGTGCCAGCAGCCCATTGGACAGGCCCTACGAGCAGTACTTC
CASSPLDRPYEQYF
>NA|NA|14|TRBV7-2|TRBJ1-1
TGTGCCAGCAGCCTCGAGGGGTTCTCCCCGGAAGCTTTCTTT
CASSLEGFSPEAFF
>NA|NA|14|TRBV14|TRBJ1-3
TGTGCCAGCAGCCCCGTTTACTCTGGAAACACCATATATTTT
CASSPVYSGNTIYF
>NA|TRBD2|18|TRBV4-1|TRBJ2-1
TGCGCCAGCAGCCAGGATGCTCTAGCGGGGGAGGCCAACAATGAGCAGTTCTTC
CASSQDALAGEANNEQFF
>many|NA|17|TRBV15|TRBJ2-3
TGTGCCACCAGCAGATGGGAGACTGGCGGTGGGGAAGATACGCAGTATTTT
CATSRWETGGGEDTQYF
>NA|NA|15|TRBV3-1|TRBJ1-2
TGTGCCAGCAGCGAGACAGGAGAACTCAGCTATGGCTACACCTTC
CASSETGELSYGYTF
>few|NA|16|TRBV5-1|TRBJ2-3
TGCGCCAGCAGCTTGTTGAGGGGGGCGTCCACAGATACGCAGTATTTT
CASSLLRGASTDTQYF
>few|NA|15|TRBV5-5|TRBJ1-2
TGTGCCAGCAGCTTGGATGTTTCGGGATTCTATGGCTACACCTTC
CASSLDVSGFYGYTF
>few|NA|15|TRBV20-1|TRBJ1-5
TGCAGTGCTGGCGGGGACTCAAGATACCATCAGCCCCAGCATTTT
CSAGGDSRYHQPQHF
>few|TRBD1|14|TRBV10-3|TRBJ2-7
TGTGCCATCAGCGGGACAGGGCTCTCCTACGAGCAGTACTTC
CAISGTGLSYEQYF
>few|NA|17|TRBV19|TRBJ2-3
TGTGCCAGTACATCCCAAGCGGGCCGGGCGATCACAGATACGCAGTATTTT
CASTSQAGRAITDTQYF
>NA|TRBD2|13|TRBV12-3/TRBV12-4|TRBJ2-1
TGTGCCAGCAGTCGCGGGGGGAACAATGAGCAGTTCTTC
CASSRGGNNEQFF
>few|NA|13|TRBV13|TRBJ2-1
TGTGCCAGCAGCTTGGGGCTTGCGGCGGGGCATTTCTTC
CASSLGLAAGHFF
>NA|TRBD1|18|TRBV5-5|TRBJ2-2
TGTGCCAGCAGCTTGGACAGGGGGGAGTTCTCGAACACCGGGGAGCTGTTTTTT
CASSLDRGEFSNTGELFF
>NA|NA|12|TRBV7-8|TRBJ1-1
TGTGCCAGCAGCTTAAGCAGGGCTGAAGCTTTCTTT
CASSLSRAEAFF
>NA|NA|14|TRBV7-9|TRBJ1-4
TGTGCCAGCCAAGGGGAAGCTAGTAATGAAAAACTGTTTTTT
CASQGEASNEKLFF
>few|NA|16|TRBV19|TRBJ2-2
TGTGCCAGTAGTCGACTCCAGAATTCGAACACCGGGGAGCTGTTTTTT
CASSRLQNSNTGELFF
>few|TRBD2|17|TRBV6-1|TRBJ2-5
TGTGCCAGCAGTGGTTTCTTGGTGGTAGCGGGGGAAGAGACCCAGTACTTC
CASSGFLVVAGEETQYF
>few|NA|15|TRBV6-1|TRBJ2-7
TGTGCCAGCAGGCCCCGGGACACACCCTCCTACGAGCAGTACTTC
CASRPRDTPSYEQYF
>NA|NA|16|TRBV15|TRBJ2-5
TGTGCCACCAGCAGAGATCACAGGGGGGGCCTGGAGACCCAGTACTTC
CATSRDHRGGLETQYF
>NA|NA|13|TRBV7-9|TRBJ2-1
TGTGCCAGCAGCTTTGGCCCCCGTGATGAGCAGTTCTTC
CASSFGPRDEQFF
>few|NA|12|TRBV20-1|TRBJ1-1
TGCAGTGCTGCACGTCTAGTCGGTGAAGCTTTCTTT
CSAARLVGEAFF
>NA|NA|14|TRBV6-2/TRBV6-3|TRBJ2-7
TGTGCCACGAAATGGCCCGGGACACCTTACGAGCAGTACTTC
CATKWPGTPYEQYF
>NA|NA|13|TRBV30|TRBJ1-1
TGTGCCTGGAGTTCTCAGGGGAACACTGAAGCTTTCTTT
CAWSSQGNTEAFF
>NA|NA|14|TRBV29-1|TRBJ1-3
TGCAGCATGCGACGCCACAGCTCTGGAAACACCATATATTTT
CSMRRHSSGNTIYF
>NA|NA|14|TRBV7-2|TRBJ2-5
TGTGCCAGCAGCGCGAATACAGGGCGGGAGACCCAGTACTTC
CASSANTGRETQYF
>NA|TRBD1|14|TRBV7-3|TRBJ2-7
TGTGCCAGCAGCGCCCAACAGGGGGACTACGAGCAGTACTTC
CASSAQQGDYEQYF
>few|NA|13|TRBV6-1|TRBJ1-5
TGTGCCAGCCTTACAGGATTCTTTCAGCCCCAGCATTTT
CASLTGFFQPQHF
>NA|NA|16|TRBV12-3/TRBV12-4|TRBJ1-3
TGTGCCAGCAGCCCTAGGGGGGGGCTCTCTGGAAACACCATATATTTT
CASSPRGGLSGNTIYF
>NA|TRBD1|15|TRBV2|TRBJ2-2
TGTGCCAGCAGGGGGAGACAGGGCAACACCGGGGAGCTGTTTTTT
CASRGRQGNTGELFF
>NA|NA|15|TRBV7-2|TRBJ2-7
TGTGCCAGCAGCTTAGGGTCAGGGAAAGCCTACGAGCAGTACTTC
CASSLGSGKAYEQYF
>many|NA|15|TRBV19|TRBJ1-5
TGTGCCAGTAGTATAACAGCGCATAGCAATCAGCCCCAGCATTTT
CASSITAHSNQPQHF
>once|TRBD1|13|TRBV30|TRBJ1-6
TGTGCCTGGATGAGGGACAGGGAATCACCCCTCCACTTT
CAWMRDRESPLHF
>NA|TRBD1|13|TRBV10-3|TRBJ1-1
TGTGCCATCCGCGGGACAGACAACACTGAAGCTTTCTTT
CAIRGTDNTEAFF
>few|NA|14|TRBV6-2/TRBV6-3|TRBJ2-7
TGTGCCAGCAGTGGCGGACTGGGCTCCTACGAGCAGTACTTC
CASSGGLGSYEQYF
>NA|NA|15|TRBV4-2|TRBJ2-1
TGTGCCAGCAGCCAAACGGGGTTGAGCTACAATGAGCAGTTCTTC
CASSQTGLSYNEQFF
>NA|TRBD1|15|TRBV6-5|TRBJ2-1
TGTGCCAGCAGGGTCGGGACAGGGGCTGGCAATGAGCAGTTCTTC
CASRVGTGAGNEQFF
>NA|TRBD2|15|TRBV7-8|TRBJ2-5
TGTGCCAGCAGGCCCACTAGCGGGGGGGGTGAGACCCAGTACTTC
CASRPTSGGGETQYF
>few|NA|17|TRBV20-1|TRBJ1-2
TGCAGTGCTAGAGACCCCCAAAGCGGTTATTTTAACTATGGCTACACCTTC
CSARDPQSGYFNYGYTF
>NA|TRBD1|16|TRBV12-3/TRBV12-4|TRBJ2-6
TGTGCCAGCACCCTGGGGACAGGGACTGGGGCCAACGTCCTGACTTTC
CASTLGTGTGANVLTF
>NA|TRBD1|15|TRBV27|TRBJ1-4
TGTGCCAGCAGCTGGGCCTCGACAGGGAATGAAAAACTGTTTTTT
CASSWASTGNEKLFF
>few|NA|16|TRBV4-1|TRBJ1-1
TGCGCCAGCAGCCATAAAACCGGGACACTCAACACTGAAGCTTTCTTT
CASSHKTGTLNTEAFF
>many|NA|15|TRBV29-1|TRBJ1-5
TGCAGCGTTGAAGACGGGAGGGGAGGGAATCAGCCCCAGCATTTT
CSVEDGRGGNQPQHF